Listed here is a single TCR beta chain. Up to about 2 ug genomic DNA was used for TCRB CDR3 amplification. The PCR used 60 V beta and 13 J beta primers. Sequencing was performed with immunoSEQ multiplex PCR; in TCRdb, only in-frame clones are kept and a portion is missing. The sample holds over 75,000 clones, about 81% seen once. The V segment lost 4 bases and the J segment 0 bases; nucleotides outside the gene matches: 14. CDR1 is MNHNS and CDR2 is SASEGT in the germline V gene. This CDR3 is built from 19 residues. The sample belongs to a study of glioma-infiltrating T cells after dendritic cell vaccination. Study-wide background: Patients had newly diagnosed or recurrent glioblastoma and received dendritic cell vaccines. Patients received autologous tumor lysate-pulsed dendritic cell vaccination between about 2002 and 2013.

The sample's time point: after dendritic cell vaccination, including at tumor progression/relapse. The chain joins TRBV6-1 to TRBJ1-3; 8 nucleotides line up with TRBD1. This clonotype originated in a human donor with glioblastoma. The source material was blood, sampled after dendritic cell vaccination. The CDR3 bases are TGTGCCAGCAGTGGGGGACAGGTCTACCCTGGGCTCTCTGGAAACACCATATATTTT. It translates to CASSGGQVYPGLSGNTIYF.